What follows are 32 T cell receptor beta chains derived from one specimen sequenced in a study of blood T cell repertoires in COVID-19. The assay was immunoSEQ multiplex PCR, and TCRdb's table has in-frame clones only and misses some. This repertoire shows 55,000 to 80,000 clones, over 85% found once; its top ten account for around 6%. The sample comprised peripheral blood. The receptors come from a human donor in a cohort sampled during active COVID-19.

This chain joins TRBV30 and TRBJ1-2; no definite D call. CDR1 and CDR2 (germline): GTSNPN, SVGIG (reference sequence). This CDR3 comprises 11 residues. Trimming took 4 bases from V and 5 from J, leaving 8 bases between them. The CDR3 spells CAWNSGYGYTF. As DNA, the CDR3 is TGTGCCTGGAATAGCGGGTATGGCTACACCTTC. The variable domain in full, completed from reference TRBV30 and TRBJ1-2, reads SQTIHQWPATLVQPVGSPLSLECTVEGTSNPNLYWYRQAAGRGLQLLFYSVGIGQISSEVPQNLSASRPQDRQFILSSKKLLLSDSGFYLCAWNSGYGYTFGSGTRLTVV.

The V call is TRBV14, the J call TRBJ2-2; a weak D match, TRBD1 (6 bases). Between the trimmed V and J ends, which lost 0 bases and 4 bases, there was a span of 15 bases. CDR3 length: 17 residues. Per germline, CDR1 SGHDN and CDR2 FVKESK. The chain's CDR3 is CASSQEIVGQSTGELFF. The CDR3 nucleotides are TGTGCCAGCAGCCAAGAAATTGTCGGACAGAGCACCGGGGAGCTGTTTTTT.

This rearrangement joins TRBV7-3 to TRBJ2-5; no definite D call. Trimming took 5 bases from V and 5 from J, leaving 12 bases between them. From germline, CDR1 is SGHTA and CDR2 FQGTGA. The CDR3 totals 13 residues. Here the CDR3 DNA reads TGTGCCAGCAGCACGACATTCAAGGAGACCCAGTACTTC. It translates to CASSTTFKETQYF. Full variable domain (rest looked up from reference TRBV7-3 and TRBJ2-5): GAGVSQTPSNKVTEKGKYVELRCDPISGHTALYWYRQSLGQGPEFLIYFQGTGAADDSGLPNDRFFAVRPEGSVSTLKIQRTERGDSAVYLCASSTTFKETQYFGPGTRLLVL.

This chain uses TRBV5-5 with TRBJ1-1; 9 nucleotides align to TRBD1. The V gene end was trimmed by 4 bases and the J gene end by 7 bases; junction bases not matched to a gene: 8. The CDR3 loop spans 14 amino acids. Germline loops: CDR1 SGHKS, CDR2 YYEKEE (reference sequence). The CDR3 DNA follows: TGTGCCAGCAGCCGGGGCGGGACAGGGAATGAAGCTTTCTTT. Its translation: CASSRGGTGNEAFF. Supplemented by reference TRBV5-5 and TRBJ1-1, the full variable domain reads DAGVTQSPTHLIKTRGQQVTLRCSPISGHKSVSWYQQVLGQGPQFIFQYYEKEERGRGNFPDRFSARQFPNYSSELNVNALLLGDSALYLCASSRGGTGNEAFFGQGTRLTVV.

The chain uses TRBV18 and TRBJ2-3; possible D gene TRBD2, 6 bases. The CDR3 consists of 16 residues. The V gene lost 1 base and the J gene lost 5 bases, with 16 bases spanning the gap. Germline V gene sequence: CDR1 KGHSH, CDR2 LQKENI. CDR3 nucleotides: TGTGCCAGCTCACCACAAGCTTCCCTAGCGTTAGATACGCAGTATTTT. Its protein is CASSPQASLALDTQYF.

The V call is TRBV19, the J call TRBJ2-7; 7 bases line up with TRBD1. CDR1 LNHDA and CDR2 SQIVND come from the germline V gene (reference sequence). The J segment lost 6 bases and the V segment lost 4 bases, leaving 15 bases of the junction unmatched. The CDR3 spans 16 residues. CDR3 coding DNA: TGTGCCAGTAGTACCTGGGACAGCCTAAGAGTGGGCGAGCAGTACTTC. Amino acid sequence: CASSTWDSLRVGEQYF.

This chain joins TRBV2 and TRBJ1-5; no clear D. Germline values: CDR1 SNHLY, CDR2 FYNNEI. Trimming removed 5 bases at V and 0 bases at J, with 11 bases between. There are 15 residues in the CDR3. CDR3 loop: CASSSPGHSNQPQHF. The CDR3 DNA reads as TGTGCCAGCAGTTCCCCGGGTCATAGCAATCAGCCCCAGCATTTT.

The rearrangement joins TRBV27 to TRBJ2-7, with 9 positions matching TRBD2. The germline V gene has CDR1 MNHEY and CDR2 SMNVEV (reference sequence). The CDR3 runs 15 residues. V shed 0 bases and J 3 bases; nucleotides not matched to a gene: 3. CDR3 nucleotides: TGTGCCAGCAGTTTATCCCCTAGCGGGAACTACGAGCAGTACTTC. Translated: CASSLSPSGNYEQYF.

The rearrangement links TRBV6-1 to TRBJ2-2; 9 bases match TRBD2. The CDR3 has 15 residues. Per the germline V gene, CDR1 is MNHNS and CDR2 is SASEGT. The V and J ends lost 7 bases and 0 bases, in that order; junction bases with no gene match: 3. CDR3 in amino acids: CASTAGGTNTGELFF. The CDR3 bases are TGTGCCAGCACAGCGGGGGGCACGAACACCGGGGAGCTGTTTTTT.

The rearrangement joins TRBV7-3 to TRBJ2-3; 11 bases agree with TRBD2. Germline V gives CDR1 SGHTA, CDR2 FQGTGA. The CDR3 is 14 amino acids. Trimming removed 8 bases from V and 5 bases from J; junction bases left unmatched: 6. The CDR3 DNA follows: TGTGCCAGCTCACTAGCGGGGGTATTAGATACGCAGTATTTT. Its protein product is CASSLAGVLDTQYF.

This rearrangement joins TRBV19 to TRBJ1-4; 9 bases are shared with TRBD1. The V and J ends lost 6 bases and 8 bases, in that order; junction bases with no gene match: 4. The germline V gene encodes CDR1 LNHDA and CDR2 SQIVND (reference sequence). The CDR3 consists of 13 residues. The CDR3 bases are TGTGCCAGTAGGGGACAGGGCTCGGAAAAACTGTTTTTT. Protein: CASRGQGSEKLFF.

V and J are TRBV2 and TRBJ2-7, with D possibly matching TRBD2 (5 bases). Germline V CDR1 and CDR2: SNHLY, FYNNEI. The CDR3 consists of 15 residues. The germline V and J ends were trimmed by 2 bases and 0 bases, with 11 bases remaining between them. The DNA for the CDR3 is TGTGCCAGCAGTGAAACTAGAAGAAGCTCCTACGAGCAGTACTTC. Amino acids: CASSETRRSSYEQYF.

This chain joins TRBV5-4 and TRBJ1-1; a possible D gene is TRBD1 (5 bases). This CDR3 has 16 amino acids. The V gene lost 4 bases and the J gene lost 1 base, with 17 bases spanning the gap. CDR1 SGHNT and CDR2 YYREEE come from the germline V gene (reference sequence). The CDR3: CASSAPRGTGNTEAFF. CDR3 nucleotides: TGTGCCAGCAGCGCACCAAGGGGAACCGGGAACACTGAAGCTTTCTTT.

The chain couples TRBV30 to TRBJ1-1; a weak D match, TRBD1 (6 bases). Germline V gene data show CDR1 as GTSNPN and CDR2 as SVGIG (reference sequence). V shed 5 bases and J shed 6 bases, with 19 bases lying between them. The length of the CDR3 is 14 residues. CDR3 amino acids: CAWDEGHSGPEAFF. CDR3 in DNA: TGTGCCTGGGACGAGGGACACTCAGGGCCTGAAGCTTTCTTT.

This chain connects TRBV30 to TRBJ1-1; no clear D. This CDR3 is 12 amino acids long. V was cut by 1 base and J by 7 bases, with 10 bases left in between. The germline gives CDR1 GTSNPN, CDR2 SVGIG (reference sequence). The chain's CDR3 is CAWSANRIEAFF. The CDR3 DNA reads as TGTGCCTGGAGTGCGAACAGAATTGAAGCTTTCTTT. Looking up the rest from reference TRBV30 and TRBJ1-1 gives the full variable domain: SQTIHQWPATLVQPVGSPLSLECTVEGTSNPNLYWYRQAAGRGLQLLFYSVGIGQISSEVPQNLSASRPQDRQFILSSKKLLLSDSGFYLCAWSANRIEAFFGQGTRLTVV.

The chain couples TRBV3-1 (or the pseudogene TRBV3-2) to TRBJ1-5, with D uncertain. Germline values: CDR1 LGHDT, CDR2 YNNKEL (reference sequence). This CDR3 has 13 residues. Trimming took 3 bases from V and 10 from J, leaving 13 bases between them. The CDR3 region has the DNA TGTGCCAGCAGCCAGGAGGGCGTCCGACCCCAGCATTTT. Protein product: CASSQEGVRPQHF.

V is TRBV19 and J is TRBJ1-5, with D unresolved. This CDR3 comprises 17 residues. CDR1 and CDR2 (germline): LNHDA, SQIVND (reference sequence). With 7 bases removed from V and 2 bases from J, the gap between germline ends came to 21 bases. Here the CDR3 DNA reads TGTGCCAGTACTAATAGGCCTCGTCCAGCGGGCAATCAGCCCCAGCATTTT. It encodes CASTNRPRPAGNQPQHF.

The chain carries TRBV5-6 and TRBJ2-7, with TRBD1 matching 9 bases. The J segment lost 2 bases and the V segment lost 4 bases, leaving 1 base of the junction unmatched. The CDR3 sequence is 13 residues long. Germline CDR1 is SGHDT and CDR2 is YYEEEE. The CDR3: CASSGTGTYEQYF. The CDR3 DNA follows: TGTGCCAGCAGCGGGACAGGGACCTACGAGCAGTACTTC. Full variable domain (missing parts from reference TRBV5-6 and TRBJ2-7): DAGVTQSPTHLIKTRGQQVTLRCSPKSGHDTVSWYQQALGQGPQFIFQYYEEEERQRGNFPDRFSGHQFPNYSSELNVNALLLGDSALYLCASSGTGTYEQYFGPGTRLTVT.

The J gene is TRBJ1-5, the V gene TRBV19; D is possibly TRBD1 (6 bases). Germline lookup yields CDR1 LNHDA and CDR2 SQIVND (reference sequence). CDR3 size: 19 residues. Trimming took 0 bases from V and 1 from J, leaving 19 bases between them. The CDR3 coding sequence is TGTGCCAGTAGTATAGACCTCCTCGAGATGAGGGGGAGCAATCAGCCCCAGCATTTT. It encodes CASSIDLLEMRGSNQPQHF.

In DNA form, the CDR3 reads TGTGCCAGCAGTTTTACCTGGACAGACTATACCTACGAGCAGTACTTC. This gives the protein CASSFTWTDYTYEQYF. V gene TRBV7-2 combines with J gene TRBJ2-7; possible D gene TRBD1, 6 bases. Germline V gene data show CDR1 as SGHTA and CDR2 as FQGNSA. The CDR3 is made up of 16 amino acids. Trimming took 6 bases from V and 2 from J, leaving 20 bases between them.

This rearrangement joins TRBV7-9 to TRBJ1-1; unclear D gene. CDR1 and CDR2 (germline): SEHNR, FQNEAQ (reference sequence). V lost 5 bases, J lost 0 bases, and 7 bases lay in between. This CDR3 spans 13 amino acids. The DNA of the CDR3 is TGTGCCAGCAGCGCTACTGTGAACACTGAAGCTTTCTTT. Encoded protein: CASSATVNTEAFF.

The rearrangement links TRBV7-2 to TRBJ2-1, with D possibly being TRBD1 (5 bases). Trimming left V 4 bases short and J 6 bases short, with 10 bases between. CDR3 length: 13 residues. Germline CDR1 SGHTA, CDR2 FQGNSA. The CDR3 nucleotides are TGTGCCAGCAGCTCCGGACAAACCAATGAGCAGTTCTTC. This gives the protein CASSSGQTNEQFF.

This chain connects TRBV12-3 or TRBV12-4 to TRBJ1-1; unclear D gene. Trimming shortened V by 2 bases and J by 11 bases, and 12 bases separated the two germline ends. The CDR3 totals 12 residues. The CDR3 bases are TGTGCCAGCAGTTTATTTATTCAGCGGGCTTTCTTT. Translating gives CASSLFIQRAFF.

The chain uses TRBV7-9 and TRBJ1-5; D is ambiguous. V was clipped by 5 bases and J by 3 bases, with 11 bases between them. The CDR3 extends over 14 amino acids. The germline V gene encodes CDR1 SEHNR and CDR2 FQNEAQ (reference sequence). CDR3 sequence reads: CASSQLGNNQPQHF. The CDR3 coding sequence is TGTGCCAGCAGCCAACTGGGCAACAATCAGCCCCAGCATTTT.

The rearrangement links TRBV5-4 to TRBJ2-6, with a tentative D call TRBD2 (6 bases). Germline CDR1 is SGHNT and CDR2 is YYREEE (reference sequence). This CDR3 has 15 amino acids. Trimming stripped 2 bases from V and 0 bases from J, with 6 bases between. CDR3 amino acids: CASSFGSSGANVLTF. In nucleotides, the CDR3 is TGTGCCAGCAGCTTCGGGAGCTCTGGGGCCAACGTCCTGACTTTC.

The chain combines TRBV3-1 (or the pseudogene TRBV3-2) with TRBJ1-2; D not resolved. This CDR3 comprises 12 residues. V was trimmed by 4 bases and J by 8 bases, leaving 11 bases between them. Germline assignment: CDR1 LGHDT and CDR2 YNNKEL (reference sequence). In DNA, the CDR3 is TGTGCCAGCAGCCTTGGAGTTTACGGCTACACCTTC. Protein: CASSLGVYGYTF.

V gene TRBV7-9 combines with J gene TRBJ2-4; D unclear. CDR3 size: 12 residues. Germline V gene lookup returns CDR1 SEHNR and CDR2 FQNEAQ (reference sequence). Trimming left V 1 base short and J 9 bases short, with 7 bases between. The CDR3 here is CASSLGYGIQYF. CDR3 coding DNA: TGTGCCAGCAGCTTAGGGTACGGCATTCAGTACTTC.

This chain's CDR3 is CASSQDVRVGTEAFF. The CDR3 DNA reads TGCGCCAGCAGCCAAGATGTGAGGGTTGGCACTGAAGCTTTCTTT. The rearrangement links TRBV4-3 to TRBJ1-1, with D unclear. The germline gives CDR1 LGHNA, CDR2 YSLEER. The ends were cut back, 0 bases at V and 4 bases at J, with 12 bases in the middle. This CDR3 contains 15 residues.

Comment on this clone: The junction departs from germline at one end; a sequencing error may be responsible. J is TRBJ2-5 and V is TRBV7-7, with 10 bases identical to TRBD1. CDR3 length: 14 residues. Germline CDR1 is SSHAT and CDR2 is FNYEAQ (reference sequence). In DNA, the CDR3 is TGTGCTAGCAGCGCGACAGGGGGCGGGGAGACCCAGTACTTC. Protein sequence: CASSATGGGETQYF.

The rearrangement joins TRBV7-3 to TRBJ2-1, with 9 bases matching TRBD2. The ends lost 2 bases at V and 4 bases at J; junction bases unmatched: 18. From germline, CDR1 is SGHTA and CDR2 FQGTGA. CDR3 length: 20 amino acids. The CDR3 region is CASSLGIPPLAGNSYNEQFF. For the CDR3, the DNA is TGTGCCAGCAGCTTAGGGATCCCCCCCCTAGCGGGGAACTCTTACAATGAGCAGTTCTTC.

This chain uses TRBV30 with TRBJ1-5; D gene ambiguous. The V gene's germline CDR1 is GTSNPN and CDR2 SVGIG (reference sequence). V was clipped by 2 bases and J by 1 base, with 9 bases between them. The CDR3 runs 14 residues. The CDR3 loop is CAWSTEVSNQPQHF. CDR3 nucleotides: TGTGCCTGGAGTACTGAGGTAAGCAATCAGCCCCAGCATTTT. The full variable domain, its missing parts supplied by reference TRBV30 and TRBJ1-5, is SQTIHQWPATLVQPVGSPLSLECTVEGTSNPNLYWYRQAAGRGLQLLFYSVGIGQISSEVPQNLSASRPQDRQFILSSKKLLLSDSGFYLCAWSTEVSNQPQHFGDGTRLSIL.

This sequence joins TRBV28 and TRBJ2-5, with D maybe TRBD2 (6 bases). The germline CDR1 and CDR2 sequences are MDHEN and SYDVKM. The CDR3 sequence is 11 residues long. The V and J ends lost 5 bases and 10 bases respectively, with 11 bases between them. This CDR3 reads CASSHSGLQYF. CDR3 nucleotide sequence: TGTGCCAGCAGTCATAGCGGTCTCCAGTACTTC.